Presented here are 26 T cell receptor beta chains from one specimen sequenced in a study of prognosis after radiotherapy for stage I lung cancer. The TCR beta CDR3 region was amplified from genomic DNA, with two rounds of multiplex PCR being used for the amplification. Round one of PCR was performed, and it used primers specific to each TRBV and TRBJ gene. Using its own MiXCR run on the multiplex PCR reads, TCRdb lists one record per CDR3 protein. The repertoire holds under 30,000 distinct CDR3 sequences, with less than 40% as singletons. This specimen was PBMCs, taken before or after stereotactic body radiation therapy (not recorded which). The receptors originated from a donor aged 50 or older with non-small cell lung cancer.

Points on this clonotype: The junction and the germline gene differ at one end; a read error may be behind it. This chain joins TRBV20-1 and TRBJ2-3, with D maybe TRBD1 (7 bases). Per germline, CDR1 DFQATT and CDR2 SNEGSKA (reference sequence). CDR3 length: 15 residues. CDR3 residues: CSAIPRGSGTDTQFF. DNA for the CDR3: TGCAGTGCTATACCTCGGGGGAGTGGGACAGATACGCAGTTTTTT.

This clonotype has just a few counts. One base away lies a much larger clone, so this may be a sequencing read error. This likely comes from a read error, as the CDR3 has no conserved phenylalanine or tryptophan at its end. This rearrangement joins TRBV7-2 to TRBJ2-7; no definite D call. Per the germline V gene, CDR1 is SGHTA and CDR2 is FQGNSA. Trimming took 1 base from V and 5 from J, leaving 9 bases between them. This CDR3 has 13 amino acids. The CDR3 DNA sequence: TGTGCCAGCAGCTTAGGTAGTTGGAACGAGCAGTACCTC. Its translation is CASSLGSWNEQYL.

This clonotype was seen ten or more times. The J gene is TRBJ2-1, the V gene TRBV5-1; 8 bases match TRBD2. V shed 1 base and J 6 bases; nucleotides not matched to a gene: 6. This CDR3 is 15 amino acids long. The V gene's germline CDR1 is SGHRS and CDR2 YFSETQ. CDR3 region: CASSLSGGAGNEQFF. The CDR3 DNA sequence: TGCGCCAGCAGCTTGTCCGGGGGGGCAGGCAATGAGCAGTTCTTC.

This clonotype is classed as medium-sized. The V gene is TRBV6-1, the J gene TRBJ1-6, with D unclear. The CDR3 runs to 14 residues. Germline V lookup: CDR1 MNHNS, CDR2 SASEGT. V was shortened by 8 bases and J by 10 bases, with 18 bases between the two germline ends. The DNA for the CDR3 is TGTGCCAGCTATACGGGCGGCCTGGGGTCACCCCTCCACTTT. Translation gives CASYTGGLGSPLHF.

On this clonotype itself: One end of the junction is discordant with germline, which a read error may explain. The chain recombines TRBV27 with TRBJ2-7; 12 positions agree with TRBD2. Germline V gives CDR1 MNHEY, CDR2 SMNVEV (reference sequence). This CDR3 contains 16 residues. The CDR3 nucleotides are TGTTCCAGCAGTTTATTAACTAGCGGGAGGATCTACGAGCAGTACTTC. Residues: CSSSLLTSGRIYEQYF.

The chain recombines TRBV6-2 or TRBV6-3 with TRBJ1-1; the D is unclear. The CDR3 loop spans 15 amino acids. Germline CDR1 and CDR2: MNHEY and SVGEGT. V shed 5 bases and J shed 4 bases, with 17 bases lying between them. CDR3 in DNA: TGTGCCAGCAGTGTTAGGGATTTTTGCGGCACTGAAGCTTTCTTT. Protein product: CASSVRDFCGTEAFF.

A word on this clonotype: A much larger clonotype is one base distant, so this may be a read error. V is TRBV7-2 and J is TRBJ2-1; 8 positions agree with TRBD2. The germline gives CDR1 SGHTA, CDR2 FQGNSA. V lost 3 bases to trimming and J lost 6 bases; unmatched junction nucleotides: 10. The CDR3 runs 16 residues. CDR3 bases: TGTGCCAGCAGCTTGAGACTAGCGTGGCGAACCAATGAGCAGTTCTTC. It codes for CASSLRLAWRTNEQFF.

This clonotype was detected many times. CDR3 bases: TGCAGTGCTAGAGATAGGATCACCTCCTACGAGCAGTACTTC. This codes for CSARDRITSYEQYF. J is TRBJ2-7 and V is TRBV20-1, with D unclear. The V end was cut by 0 bases, the J end by 0 bases, with 9 bases between. The CDR3 is 14 amino acids. CDR1 DFQATT and CDR2 SNEGSKA come from the germline V gene (reference sequence).

V is TRBV9 and J is TRBJ2-3; TRBD1 aligns across 8 bases. The germline CDR1 and CDR2 sequences are SGDLS and YYNGEE. V trimming: 4 bases; J trimming: 1 base; junction bases outside the gene matches: 5. This CDR3 region has 15 residues. CDR3 DNA: TGTGCCAGCAGCACCCAGGGACAGGGCACAGATACGCAGTATTTT. It is translated as CASSTQGQGTDTQYF.

In regard to this clonotype: A junction end diverges from the germline sequence, so it may reflect a read error. This chain uses TRBV7-9 with TRBJ2-6; D perhaps matches TRBD1 (6 bases). CDR3 size: 15 residues. CDR1 and CDR2 (germline): SEHNR, FQNEAQ (reference sequence). DNA for the CDR3: TGTGCCAGCAGCTCCCAGGGGTACGGGGCCAACGTGCTGACTTTC. Translating gives CASSSQGYGANVLTF.

By frequency in the sample, this clonotype is medium-sized. This sequence joins TRBV30 and TRBJ1-2; D remains ambiguous. Looked up from germline, CDR1 is GTSNPN and CDR2 is SVGIG (reference sequence). The ends were cut back, 2 bases at V and 1 base at J, with 8 bases in the middle. CDR3 length: 13 residues. CDR3 protein: CAWSPLGNYGYTF. The DNA of the CDR3 is TGTGCCTGGAGTCCCCTTGGTAACTATGGCTACACCTTC.

In this sample, this clonotype turned up many times. The CDR3 nucleotides are TGTGCCATCAGCATTGACAGCTCTGGAAACACCATATATTTT. Its translation is CAISIDSSGNTIYF. The chain uses TRBV10-3 and TRBJ1-3; TRBD1 is a possible D gene (5 bases). The CDR3 contains 14 residues. The germline CDR1 and CDR2 sequences are ENHRY and SYGVKD. Trimming took off 6 bases at V and 0 bases at J, with 9 bases between the two ends.

There are many counts of this clonotype. V gene TRBV7-9 combines with J gene TRBJ2-3, with 10 positions matching TRBD1. V gave up 4 bases and J gave up 5 bases; unmatched junction bases: 6. Germline CDR1 SEHNR, CDR2 FQNEAQ (reference sequence). The CDR3 spans 15 residues. The CDR3 is CASSSGTGVGDTQYF. Written as DNA, the CDR3 is TGTGCCAGCAGCTCCGGGACAGGGGTTGGAGATACGCAGTATTTT.

A remark on this clonotype: This clone may be a read error of a much larger clone one base away. The V gene is TRBV6-4, the J gene TRBJ1-4; 10 bases line up with TRBD1. The germline gives CDR1 MRHNA, CDR2 SNTAGT. This CDR3 is 17 amino acids long. CDR3 loop: CASSDSGTGAVNERLFF. The CDR3, as DNA: TGTGCCAGCAGTGATTCCGGGACAGGGGCCGTAAATGAAAGACTGTTTTTT.

Points on this clonotype: This may arise from a read error, as a much more abundant clone is one base away. The chain is built from TRBV7-9 and TRBJ2-2; 9 bases fit TRBD2. Germline V gives CDR1 SEHNR, CDR2 FQNEAQ (reference sequence). The CDR3 consists of 19 residues. The CDR3 here is CASSLDLSTSGRLNGELVF. CDR3 DNA sequence: TGTGCCAGCAGCTTAGACCTTTCTACCAGCGGGAGGCTCAACGGGGAGCTGGTTTTT.

At least ten counts were recorded for this clonotype. V gene TRBV24-1 combines with J gene TRBJ2-1; D is possibly TRBD1 or TRBD2 (6 bases each). CDR1 is KGHDR, CDR2 SFDVKD, per germline. Trimming cost V 2 bases and J 6 bases, with 13 bases left between them. The CDR3 spans 15 residues. The CDR3 DNA is TGTGCCACCAGTGATTGGGGGGCAGGGATCAATGAGCAGTTCTTC. It codes for CATSDWGAGINEQFF.

This clonotype appeared a single time. This probably arose from a read error, given a far larger clone one base away. The chain employs TRBV6-8 and TRBJ2-5; 8 bases align to TRBD2. The CDR3 totals 15 residues. Germline-derived CDR1 and CDR2 are MNHGY and SAAAGT. V lost 8 bases and J lost 1; bases outside the gene matches: 9. For the CDR3, the DNA is TGTGCCAGCCGATGTAGCGGGGTCGTCCAAGAGACCCAGTACTTC. Translated: CASRCSGVVQETQYF.

This clonotype was detected ten times or more. The chain recombines TRBV7-8 with TRBJ2-5; TRBD1 or TRBD2 may be the D gene (5 bases each). V gave up 0 bases and J gave up 5 bases, with 13 bases separating them. Germline V gene data show CDR1 as SGHVS and CDR2 as FQNEAQ. The CDR3 is made up of 15 amino acids. CDR3 protein: CASSLAGPGGETQYF. CDR3 DNA: TGTGCCAGCAGCTTAGCGGGACCGGGCGGGGAGACCCAGTACTTC.

V usage is TRBV19 and J usage is TRBJ2-1, with D perhaps TRBD2 (5 bases). This CDR3 is built from 14 residues. Per germline, CDR1 LNHDA and CDR2 SQIVND (reference sequence). V was shortened by 3 bases and J by 7 bases, with 13 bases between the two germline ends. The CDR3 loop reads CASSIHLRANEQFF. For the CDR3, the DNA is TGTGCCAGTAGTATTCACCTGCGGGCGAATGAGCAGTTCTTC.

The chain has TRBV10-2 and TRBJ1-5; 7 nucleotides agree with TRBD1. After removal of 8 bases from V and 2 bases from J, the junction contained 3 bases not matched to a gene. Germline CDR1 reads WSHSY; CDR2 reads SAAADI. The CDR3 covers 13 residues. The CDR3 protein is CASATGGNQPQHF. In DNA, the CDR3 is TGCGCCAGCGCCACAGGGGGCAATCAGCCCCAGCATTTT.

CDR3 loop: CASSAIAGAGTGEFFF. DNA for the CDR3: TGTGCCAGCAGTGCGATAGCGGGAGCGGGCACCGGGGAGTTTTTTTTT. The chain is built from TRBV6-1 and TRBJ2-2, with TRBD2 matching over 9 bases. Germline-derived CDR1 and CDR2 are MNHNS and SASEGT. This CDR3 is built from 16 residues. J gave up 17 bases and V 4 bases, and 20 bases lay outside the gene matches.

To note about this clonotype: A read error likely explains this, since a far larger clone differs by one base. The chain has TRBV6-5 and TRBJ2-3; 8 bases are a match to TRBD1. Germline-derived CDR1 and CDR2 are MNHEY and SVGAGI. This CDR3 comprises 14 residues. The CDR3 DNA is TGTACCAGCAGTGGGGACAGGACTGCAGATACGCAGTATTTT. Amino acid sequence: CTSSGDRTADTQYF.

The chain uses TRBV11-1 and TRBJ2-2, with 8 bases lining up with TRBD2. The CDR3 spans 15 residues. The germline V gene encodes CDR1 SGHAT and CDR2 FQDESV (reference sequence). Trimming cost V 6 bases and J 16 bases; bases outside gene matches: 19. The CDR3 reads CASRAGTSATGDPFF. DNA for the CDR3: TGTGCCAGCAGGGCCGGGACTAGTGCCACCGGGGATCCGTTTTTT.

In its sample, this clonotype was seen many times. The chain carries TRBV3-1 and TRBJ1-6; TRBD1 matches at 11 bases. V dropped 1 base and J dropped 6; count of bases not matched to a gene: 2. This CDR3 has 16 amino acids. The V gene's germline CDR1 is LGHDT and CDR2 YNNKEL (reference sequence). The CDR3, as DNA: TGTGCCAGCAGCCAAGTGGACAGGGGGCTTAATTCACCCCTCCACTTT. Its protein is CASSQVDRGLNSPLHF.

There are a few counts of this clonotype. A clone one base away is much larger, so this may be a read error. This chain uses TRBV11-2 with TRBJ1-3; D not resolved. Germline CDR1 is SGHAT and CDR2 is FQNNGV. This CDR3 has 17 amino acids. V was clipped by 2 bases and J by 0 bases, with 14 bases between them. The CDR3, as DNA: TGTGCCAGCAGCTTAAGTTTTCCCACGGGCTCTGGAAACACCATATATTTT. Protein sequence: CASSLSFPTGSGNTIYF.

The table lists this clonotype with many counts. V is TRBV30 and J is TRBJ2-5; 7 positions agree with TRBD1. The germline CDR1 and CDR2 sequences are GTSNPN and SVGIG (reference sequence). The ends lost 5 bases at V and 3 bases at J; junction bases unmatched: 6. The CDR3 runs 13 residues. DNA of the CDR3: TGTGCCTGGCGGGGACAGATAAAAGAGACCCAGTACTTC. Translation: CAWRGQIKETQYF.